This T cell receptor (beta chain) was retrieved from a study of blood T cells in healthy people across ages. The sample holds a few counts of this clonotype. Its specificity is not known. The length of the CDR3 is 17 residues. Trimming at V came to 5 bases and at J to 5 bases, leaving 11 bases not matched to a gene. In germline, CDR1 is SGHTA, CDR2 FQGNSA. Study results and limitations: Comparison with aged donors showed that long-lived donors had more naive CD4+ cells and higher diversity.

A second about 7 to 11 cycle PCR used barcoded and J-beta primers. All cDNA molecules were each tagged by a template-switch adaptor with 12 random nucleotides. TCRdb analysed the 5' RACE reads with MiXCR anew, one entry per CDR3 protein. The data contain about 2 million distinct CDR3 sequences, approximately 50% of them seen just once; the ten biggest clones take up less than 2.5%. The clonotype comes from a woman in her thirties or forties in good health. Sequenced: blood. J is TRBJ2-1 and V is TRBV7-2, with 11 bases that match TRBD2. The CDR3 here is CASSPKRLAGGNNEQFF. CDR3 DNA: TGTGCCAGCAGCCCTAAAAGGCTAGCGGGGGGAAACAATGAGCAGTTCTTC. The full variable domain, completed using reference TRBV7-2 and TRBJ2-1, is GAGVSQSPSNKVTEKGKDVELRCDPISGHTALYWYRQSLGQGLEFLIYFQGNSAPDKSGLPSDRFSAERTGGSVSTLTIQRTQQEDSAVYLCASSPKRLAGGNNEQFFGPGTRLTVL.